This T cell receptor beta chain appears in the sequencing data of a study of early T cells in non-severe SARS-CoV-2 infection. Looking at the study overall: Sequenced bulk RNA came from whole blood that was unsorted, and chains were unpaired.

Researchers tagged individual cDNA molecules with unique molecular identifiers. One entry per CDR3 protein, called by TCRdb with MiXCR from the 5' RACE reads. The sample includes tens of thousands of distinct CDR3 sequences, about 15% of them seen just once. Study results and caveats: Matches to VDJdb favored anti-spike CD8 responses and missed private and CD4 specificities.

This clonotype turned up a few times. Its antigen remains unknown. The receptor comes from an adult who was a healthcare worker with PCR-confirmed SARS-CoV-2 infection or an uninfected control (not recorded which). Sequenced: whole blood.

CDR3: CASSDSADTGELFF. The CDR3 DNA sequence: TGTGCCAGCAGTGACTCTGCGGACACCGGGGAGCTGTTTTTT. The rearrangement links TRBV6-4 to TRBJ2-2; D unclear. The CDR3 totals 14 residues. V was pared by 0 bases and J by 3 bases, with 5 bases between. The germline CDR1 and CDR2 sequences are MRHNA and SNTAGT.